Following are 12 T cell receptor beta chains from one sample sequenced in a study of T cell clonality in common variable immunodeficiency. The table came from immunoSEQ multiplex PCR; TCRdb's copy has only in-frame clones and leaves some out. The data show 40,000 to 45,000 clones, none appearing only once, with about 9.4% held by the ten largest. Input material: peripheral blood mononuclear cells. The source is a person aged 18-69 years in good health.

Many counts were recorded for this clone. The sequence runs out 3 residues before the end of the CDR3; the remainder is reconstructed from the germline J gene. V is TRBV20-1 and J is TRBJ2-3, with 11 bases aligning to TRBD2. V gave up 6 bases and J gave up 4 bases; unmatched junction bases: 6. The CDR3 consists of 14 residues. The V gene's germline CDR1 is DFQATT and CDR2 SNEGSKA (reference sequence). The CDR3 is CSAPLAGVPDTQYF. The DNA read from the CDR3 is TGCAGTGCCCCACTAGCGGGAGTTCCAGATACG.

This clone has more than one count but fewer than ten. The read terminates 3 residues ahead of where the CDR3 ends, so the germline J gene completes it. This rearrangement joins TRBV5-4 to TRBJ2-5; possibly TRBD2 for D (5 bases). Trimming shortened V by 3 bases and J by 0 bases, and 6 bases separated the two germline ends. The germline CDR1 and CDR2 sequences are SGHNT and YYREEE (reference sequence). CDR3 length equals 13 residues. The CDR3 sequence: CASSSGDQETQYF. The sequenced CDR3 bases are TGTGCCAGCAGCTCCGGGGACCAAGAGACC.

This clone was seen repeatedly, ten times or more. The CDR3 DNA, read in part, is TGTGCCAGCAGCGAAAGCGGGACCTACACAGATACG. This gives the protein CASSESGTYTDT. The whole CDR3 is CASSESGTYTDTQYF. The chain carries TRBV9 and TRBJ2-3; 7 nucleotides align to TRBD2. The observed sequence ends 3 residues before the CDR3 terminus, with the missing tail filled in from the germline J gene. The V segment lost 3 bases and the J segment 2 bases; nucleotides outside the gene matches: 6. The CDR3 consists of 15 residues. The V gene's germline CDR1 is SGDLS and CDR2 YYNGEE. Together with reference TRBV9 and TRBJ2-3, the CDR3 gives the full variable domain: DSGVTQTPKHLITATGQRVTLRCSPRSGDLSVYWYQQSLDQGLQFLIQYYNGEERAKGNILERFSAQQFPDLHSELNLSSLELGDSALYFCASSESGTYTDTQYFGPGTRLTVL.

This clone was picked up many times. Read coverage stops 3 residues before the CDR3 terminus; the germline J gene supplies the remainder. The chain uses TRBV20-1 and TRBJ1-1; D is uncertain. Trimming removed 4 bases from V and 1 base from J, with 13 bases in between. The CDR3 runs to 14 residues. CDR1 is DFQATT, CDR2 SNEGSKA, per germline (reference sequence). The CDR3 is CSATKPPRNTEAFF. The sequenced CDR3 bases are TGCAGTGCTACGAAGCCGCCAAGGAACACTGAA.

The table lists this clone with many counts. The CDR3 end lies 3 residues beyond the end of the read and is filled in from the germline J gene. The rearrangement joins TRBV30 to TRBJ1-2; D is uncertain. CDR3 length equals 12 residues. In germline, CDR1 is GTSNPN, CDR2 SVGIG (reference sequence). Trimming stripped 4 bases from V and 1 base from J, with 7 bases between. The CDR3 loop reads CAWTVGNYGYTF. Partial CDR3 DNA: TGTGCCTGGACTGTCGGTAACTATGGC.

Turning to this clone: The CDR3 extends 3 residues past the end of the read, so its final part is completed from the germline J gene. The J gene is TRBJ2-5, the V gene TRBV5-1; 9 bases map to TRBD1. V was clipped by 5 bases and J by 5 bases; unmatched bases: 10. The CDR3 covers 15 residues. CDR1 is SGHRS, CDR2 YFSETQ, per germline. CDR3 amino acids: CASSSGQGYSETQYF. Partial CDR3 DNA: TGCGCCAGCAGTTCGGGACAGGGATATTCGGAGACC.

This clone showed up many times. The observed sequence ends 3 residues before the CDR3 terminus, with the missing tail filled in from the germline J gene. The V and J genes are TRBV2 and TRBJ1-1; 7 nucleotides match TRBD1. Trimming took 5 bases from V and 3 from J; bases not matched to a gene: 3. The germline gives CDR1 SNHLY, CDR2 FYNNEI. This CDR3 is 13 amino acids long. The CDR3 sequence: CASSIQGDTEAFF. The DNA read from the CDR3 is TGTGCCAGCAGTATTCAGGGGGACACTGAA.

There are many counts of this clone. The read falls 3 residues short of the CDR3 end, and the missing part is taken from the germline J gene. The chain joins TRBV12-3 or TRBV12-4 to TRBJ2-5; the match to TRBD2 covers 7 bases. The CDR3 extends over 16 amino acids. The trim removed 5 bases at V and 6 bases at J, leaving 15 bases unmatched. CDR3 residues: CASSNDYTGRGKTQYF. The DNA read from the CDR3 is TGTGCCAGCAGTAACGATTACACGGGGCGGGGGAAGACC.

This clone was counted ten times or more. CDR3 DNA, as far as it was read: TGCGCCAGCAGCTTGGAACAGGGTGGC. Its protein is CASSLEQGG. The entire CDR3 is CASSLEQGGYTF. This chain joins TRBV5-1 and TRBJ1-2; D may be TRBD1 (6 bases). The observed sequence ends 3 residues before the CDR3 terminus, with the missing tail filled in from the germline J gene. The CDR3 is made up of 12 amino acids. V was cut by 0 bases and J by 7 bases, with 7 bases left in between. In germline, CDR1 is SGHRS, CDR2 YFSETQ.

The sample holds many counts of this clone. The CDR3 goes on 3 residues after the read ends, and that part is filled in from the germline J gene. The V gene is TRBV2, the J gene TRBJ2-5; D gene unclear. This CDR3 contains 14 residues. Germline CDR1 SNHLY, CDR2 FYNNEI. V lost 4 bases to trimming and J lost 1 base, with 10 bases between them. CDR3 DNA, as far as it was read: TGTGCCAGCAGTGGTTCTAGACGCCAAGAGACC. This encodes CASSGSRRQET. The entire CDR3 reads CASSGSRRQETQYF.

This clone was seen ten or more times. The sequence runs out 3 residues before the end of the CDR3; the remainder is reconstructed from the germline J gene. The chain couples TRBV5-1 to TRBJ2-1; 12 positions match TRBD2. V gave up 4 bases and J gave up 5 bases; unmatched junction bases: 4. This CDR3 region has 15 residues. Germline assignment: CDR1 SGHRS and CDR2 YFSETQ. The CDR3 reads CASSPLAGGDNEQFF. CDR3 DNA (partial): TGCGCCAGCAGCCCCCTAGCGGGAGGGGACAATGAG.

This clone showed up many times. With the read ending 3 residues before the CDR3 end, the germline J gene is used to fill in that end. The chain is built from TRBV23-1 and TRBJ2-7; TRBD1 aligns across 7 bases. TRBV23-1 belongs to the ORF category, with a function that is uncertain. V gave up 0 bases and J gave up 1 base; unmatched junction bases: 6. The CDR3 spans 16 residues. CDR3: CASSQSPGQKSYEQYF. Incomplete CDR3 DNA: TGCGCCAGCAGTCAATCCCCGGGACAGAAGTCCTACGAG.